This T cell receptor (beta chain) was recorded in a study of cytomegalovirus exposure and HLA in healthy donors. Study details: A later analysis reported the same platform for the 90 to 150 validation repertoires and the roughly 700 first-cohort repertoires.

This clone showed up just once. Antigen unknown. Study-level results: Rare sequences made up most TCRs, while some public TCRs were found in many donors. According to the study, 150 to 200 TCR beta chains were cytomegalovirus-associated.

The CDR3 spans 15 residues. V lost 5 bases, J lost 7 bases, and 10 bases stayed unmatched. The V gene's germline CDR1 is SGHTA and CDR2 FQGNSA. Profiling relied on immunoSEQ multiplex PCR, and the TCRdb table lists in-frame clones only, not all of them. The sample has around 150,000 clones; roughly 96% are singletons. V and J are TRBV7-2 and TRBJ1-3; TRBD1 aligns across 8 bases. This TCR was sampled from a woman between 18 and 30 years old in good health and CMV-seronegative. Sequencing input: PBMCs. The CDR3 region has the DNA TGTGCCAGCAGCCCACGGACAGGGATTGGGAACACCATATATTTT. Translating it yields CASSPRTGIGNTIYF.